A selection of T cell receptor beta chains follows, all from one sample in a study of blood T cell repertoires in COVID-19. Only in-frame clones appear in the TCRdb table, and some are missing; sequencing was by immunoSEQ multiplex PCR. Found here are about 140,000 clones, roughly 80% of them singletons; the top ten hold 5% to 7%. What was sequenced was PBMCs or T cells enriched from blood (not recorded which). Receptor source: a man aged 35 to 55 with acute COVID-19. Each CDR3 is given with its conserved first and last residue. D genes are given only for firm matches. Size values are once, few and many counts, or a class for expanded clones, and some rows have none.

CDR3 DNA	CDR3 protein	V gene	D gene	clone size	J gene
TGCGCCAGCAGCCAAGATCGGAACAGGGGGCCCTATTTGACTAATGAAAAACTGTTTTTT	CASSQDRNRGPYLTNEKLFF	TRBV4-3	TRBD1	NA	TRBJ1-4
TGTGCCAGCAGCTCTCGACAAAATCTAGCATCAGATACGCAGTATTTT	CASSSRQNLASDTQYF	TRBV7-2	NA	few	TRBJ2-3
TGCGCCAGCAGCCAAGATCTCGGGAGGAGCTCCTACAATGAGCAGTTCTTC	CASSQDLGRSSYNEQFF	TRBV4-3	TRBD2	few	TRBJ2-1
TGTGCCAGCAGTCCCGGGGGTGACTATGGCTACACCTTC	CASSPGGDYGYTF	TRBV28	NA	NA	TRBJ1-2
TGTGCCAGCAGCTGGGGGGTCACAGATACGCAGTATTTT	CASSWGVTDTQYF	TRBV7-2	NA	NA	TRBJ2-3
TGTGCCAGCAGCGCGAAGGGACAGACCACTGTCACTAACTATGGCTACACCTTC	CASSAKGQTTVTNYGYTF	TRBV7-9	TRBD1	once	TRBJ1-2
TGTGCCAGCAGCGTAGGGGGCGCGAACACCGGGGAGCTGTTTTTT	CASSVGGANTGELFF	TRBV9	NA	once	TRBJ2-2
TGTGCCAGCAGCCAACCCCGACTAGTCCGTAGCAATGAGCAGTTCTTC	CASSQPRLVRSNEQFF	TRBV11-2	NA	NA	TRBJ2-1
TGTGCCAGCAGCTTTGGCGACATCAACTATGGCTACACCTTC	CASSFGDINYGYTF	TRBV7-9	NA	NA	TRBJ1-2
TGTGCCACCAGTGATTCGGACAGGGGTCAGCCCCAGCATTTT	CATSDSDRGQPQHF	TRBV24-1	TRBD1	NA	TRBJ1-5
TGCGCCAGCAGCGGGGAGTGGGAGCAGTTCTTC	CASSGEWEQFF	TRBV5-1	NA	NA	TRBJ2-1
TGTGCCAGCAGCTCATCGGGTCACACGAACGAGCAGTACTTC	CASSSSGHTNEQYF	TRBV7-9	NA	NA	TRBJ2-7
TGTGCCAGTACCACGGGTCGGAGCACAGATACGCAGTATTTT	CASTTGRSTDTQYF	TRBV19	NA	once	TRBJ2-3
TGTGCCACCGGCTCAGCGGGAGAGTCTGATACGCAGTATTTT	CATGSAGESDTQYF	TRBV24-1	TRBD2	NA	TRBJ2-3
TGTGCCAGCAGTTACTCAGGGGGTGAGCAGTTCTTC	CASSYSGGEQFF	TRBV6-5	NA	few	TRBJ2-1
TGTGCCAGCAGTTTGTACAGGGAAGCTTTCTTT	CASSLYREAFF	TRBV28	NA	NA	TRBJ1-1
TGTGCCAGCAGACGGGACAGGGGATGGTACAATGAGCAGTTCTTC	CASRRDRGWYNEQFF	TRBV3-1/TRBV3-2	TRBD1	NA	TRBJ2-1
TGTGCCAGCAGCCTACGGTACACTGAAGCTTTCTTT	CASSLRYTEAFF	TRBV6-2/TRBV6-3	NA	NA	TRBJ1-1
TGTGCCAGCAGCCCAGCGGGCAGGGATGAAAAACTGTTTTTT	CASSPAGRDEKLFF	TRBV9	NA	NA	TRBJ1-4
TGCGCCAGCAGCCGCGAAGAACAAGAGACCCAGTACTTC	CASSREEQETQYF	TRBV4-1	NA	NA	TRBJ2-5
TGTGCCAGCAGGCCCCGACAGGGAAGTTATGAAAAACTGTTTTTT	CASRPRQGSYEKLFF	TRBV2	TRBD1	NA	TRBJ1-4
TGTGCCAGCAGTTCAGGGGAAAGGGAAACGCAGTATTTT	CASSSGERETQYF	TRBV5-6	NA	NA	TRBJ2-3
TGTGCCAGCAGCCCGTGGCCTGTCACAGATACGCAGTATTTT	CASSPWPVTDTQYF	TRBV7-9	NA	NA	TRBJ2-3
TGTGCCAGCAGTCGGCAGGGGGCGCGCGAGACCCAGTACTTC	CASSRQGARETQYF	TRBV28	TRBD1	NA	TRBJ2-5
TGTGCCAGTAGTATCCCTAGCGACTTGAGCACAGATACGCAGTATTTT	CASSIPSDLSTDTQYF	TRBV19	NA	NA	TRBJ2-3
TGTGCCAGCAGCTCGGAGGGTTTGGGGACCCAGTACTTC	CASSSEGLGTQYF	TRBV7-9	NA	NA	TRBJ2-5
TGTGCCAGCAGTTCCAGGGGTACCCCTCGCTACGAGCAGTACTTC	CASSSRGTPRYEQYF	TRBV28	NA	NA	TRBJ2-7
TGTGCCAGCAGTGTCGACGGGAATCAGCCCCAGCATTTT	CASSVDGNQPQHF	TRBV2	NA	NA	TRBJ1-5
TGTGCCAGCAGCTCGGAGGTCCAGCGGGAGTATTACAATGAGCAGTTCTTC	CASSSEVQREYYNEQFF	TRBV9	TRBD2	NA	TRBJ2-1
TGTGCCAGTAGTTATCAAGGACTCGACTACGAGCAGTACTTC	CASSYQGLDYEQYF	TRBV19	NA	once	TRBJ2-7
TGTGCCAGCAGCTTAGATGGGGACAGGAACTACGAGCAGTACTTC	CASSLDGDRNYEQYF	TRBV7-2	TRBD1	NA	TRBJ2-7
TGTGCCAGTAGGATCCGCCCGGGCCTAGCAACGGATGAAGCTTTCTTT	CASRIRPGLATDEAFF	TRBV19	NA	NA	TRBJ1-1
TGTGCCAGCAGCTCCAGGGTTTTCACTGAAGCTTTCTTT	CASSSRVFTEAFF	TRBV5-8	NA	NA	TRBJ1-1
TGTGCCAGCAGCTTAGTTGGCGGGCCCCGCCCCGGGGAGCTGTTTTTT	CASSLVGGPRPGELFF	TRBV11-2	NA	NA	TRBJ2-2
TGTGCCAGCAGCGTCGACGGGAGCTCAGAGTTCGAGCAGTACTTC	CASSVDGSSEFEQYF	TRBV9	NA	few	TRBJ2-7
TGTGCCAGCAGTTATTCAGGGACAGTTGGAGAGACCCAGTACTTC	CASSYSGTVGETQYF	TRBV27	TRBD1	NA	TRBJ2-5
TGTGCCATCAGTCCTGGGGTTCAGGGGAACCACAATGAGCAGTTCTTC	CAISPGVQGNHNEQFF	TRBV10-3	NA	few	TRBJ2-1
TGTGCCACCAGCACAGACAGCCTCGGGAATCAGCCCCAGCATTTT	CATSTDSLGNQPQHF	TRBV15	NA	NA	TRBJ1-5
TGTGCCAGCAGTTACGGGACGGGGGGGGCGGATGAGCAGTTCTTC	CASSYGTGGADEQFF	TRBV6-2/TRBV6-3	TRBD2	NA	TRBJ2-1
TGTGCCAGCAGTTTGCGGGACAGGGGGCGATTTGATGGCTACACCTTC	CASSLRDRGRFDGYTF	TRBV27	TRBD1	NA	TRBJ1-2
TGTGCCAGCAGTTACCTTCTCCAGGGGTACGAGCAGTACTTC	CASSYLLQGYEQYF	TRBV27	NA	once	TRBJ2-7